A selection of T cell receptor beta chains follows, all from one sample in a study of lymphopenia after photon versus proton radiotherapy. Sequencing used immunoSEQ multiplex PCR; TCRdb keeps in-frame clones, though not all of them. The table lists around 150,000 clones, roughly nine tenths of them singletons. The starting material was peripheral blood, obtained from a patient treated with photon-based radiotherapy. These receptors originate from a middle-aged man with gastric cancer. Both conserved end residues are trimmed from each CDR3.

V: TRBV7-9
J: TRBJ2-7
CDR3: ASSPGTSGRWYEQY

V: TRBV7-6
J: TRBJ2-7
CDR3: ASSWGQSYEQY

V: TRBV30
J: TRBJ2-1
CDR3: AWSLDSYNEQF

V: TRBV5-1
J: TRBJ2-2
CDR3: ASSQGQANTGELF

V: TRBV5-6
J: TRBJ2-1
CDR3: ASIRTSGMYNEQF

V: TRBV12-5
J: TRBJ2-3
CDR3: ASGLLPTGELAGGIPGD

V: TRBV5-1
J: TRBJ2-5
CDR3: ASSFGKLETQY

V: TRBV28
J: TRBJ1-5
CDR3: ATKRAGQDSNQPQH

V: TRBV9
J: TRBJ2-2
CDR3: ASSVGGQGAATGELF

V: TRBV27
J: TRBJ2-2
CDR3: ASSFLRKGELF

V: TRBV28
J: TRBJ2-7
CDR3: ASSGGQAQKQY

V: TRBV21-1
J: TRBJ1-2
CDR3: ASSTFRDAGNYGYT

V: TRBV5-4
J: TRBJ1-4
CDR3: ASSFRRAEANEKLF

V: TRBV18
J: TRBJ2-2
CDR3: ASSALGNTGELF

V: TRBV7-2
J: TRBJ2-7
CDR3: ASSADRLSYEQY

V: TRBV27
J: TRBJ2-7
CDR3: ASSKTLTGSGEQY

V: TRBV4-1
J: TRBJ2-1
CDR3: ASSQTDRTSFNEQF

V: TRBV13
J: TRBJ1-1
CDR3: ASSPNRGTEAF

V: TRBV5-4
J: TRBJ1-1
CDR3: ASSPGGGNTEAF

V: TRBV19
J: TRBJ1-3
CDR3: ASSIRDFRSGNTIY

V: TRBV5-6
J: TRBJ1-1
CDR3: ASSLEGRLNTEAF

V: TRBV7-2
J: TRBJ1-5
CDR3: ASSLIGNSNQPQH

V: TRBV25-1
J: TRBJ2-1
CDR3: ASSELRGLNEQF

V: TRBV6-1
J: TRBJ1-1
CDR3: ASSRRGAEAF

V: TRBV19
J: TRBJ1-2
CDR3: ASREQGYGYT

V: TRBV5-1
J: TRBJ2-7
CDR3: ASSVGTGGLQY

V: TRBV19
J: TRBJ1-3
CDR3: ASSWTGGNTIY

V: TRBV4-3
J: TRBJ2-5
CDR3: ASSYRDSQETQY

V: TRBV18
J: TRBJ2-1
CDR3: ASSLGPSSYNEQF

V: TRBV9
J: TRBJ1-3
CDR3: ASSPETPGNTIY

V: TRBV19
J: TRBJ1-2
CDR3: ASSMPGTGYGYT

V: TRBV7-6
J: TRBJ1-1
CDR3: ASSLAGKGGTEAF

V: TRBV27
J: TRBJ2-7
CDR3: ASSSGYEQY

V: TRBV7-9
J: TRBJ1-1
CDR3: ASSSSTGDTEAF

V: TRBV7-8
J: TRBJ2-7
CDR3: ASSLTPGTGGGEQY

V: TRBV30
J: TRBJ1-6
CDR3: AWRGGGTSGNSPLH

V: TRBV5-6
J: TRBJ2-1
CDR3: ASSLRRGWLNEQF

V: TRBV6-1
J: TRBJ2-7
CDR3: ASRGLSYEQY

V: TRBV6-5
J: TRBJ2-7
CDR3: ASSYSIRQGAFEQY

V: TRBV6-1
J: TRBJ1-1
CDR3: ASSITGEGTEAF